This TCR beta chain stems from a study of identical twins. Germline-derived CDR1 and CDR2 are SQVTM and ANQGSEA. Trimming removed 5 bases from V and 1 base from J, with 5 bases in between. The CDR3 totals 11 residues. The study, taken as a whole, reports: One should note that invariant MAIT and iNKT cells could partly confound zero-insertion analyses.

TCRdb re-derived calls from the 5' RACE reads in MiXCR, one entry per CDR3 protein. The sample holds around 100,000 distinct CDR3 sequences; 5.5% to 7% are singletons and the top ten take about 12%. This clonotype was seen repeatedly, ten times or more. Its cognate antigen is unknown. The specimen sequenced was memory T cells sorted from blood. The V and J genes are TRBV29-1 and TRBJ1-1; D not resolved. This receptor was taken from a woman between 45 and 60 years old in good health. The CDR3 spells CSVRQNTEAFF. The CDR3 DNA follows: TGCAGCGTTCGACAGAACACTGAAGCTTTCTTT.